This T cell receptor (beta chain) was documented in a study of long-term antiretroviral therapy in people with HIV. Researchers report immunoSEQ v3.0 was run at survey level. Sequencing was directed toward roughly 40,000-55,000 T-cell genomes in each sample. Using immunoSEQ multiplex PCR, the repertoire was profiled, and TCRdb retains in-frame clones only, with some absent. The table lists tens of thousands of clones, approximately 85% of them singletons. CDR3 length: 14 amino acids. Trimming left V 4 bases short and J 2 bases short, with 11 bases between. Germline CDR1 is SGHNT and CDR2 is YYREEE (reference sequence). Study-level points and caveats: Despite increasing after ART, diversity remained lower than that of transplant donor controls.

Turning to this clone: The antigen remains undetermined.

The chain employs TRBV5-4 and TRBJ2-3; TRBD2 is a possible D gene (7 bases). The sequence derives from a young man with HIV. Sequenced here: unsorted PBMCs, sampled 0.3 years after starting antiretroviral therapy. CDR3 DNA: TGTGCCAGCAGCCGGGGGGCTCCCACAGATACGCAGTATTTT. Protein product: CASSRGAPTDTQYF.